This T cell receptor beta chain was recorded in a study of cytomegalovirus exposure and HLA in healthy donors. PCR involved 60 Vbeta and 13 Jbeta primers. Some clones are missing from TCRdb's copy, which holds only in-frame ones; the method was immunoSEQ multiplex PCR. This sample yields some 120,000 clones, of which approximately 78% are seen a single time; roughly 8.2% belongs to the top ten. This CDR3 contains 16 residues. CDR1 and CDR2 from the germline V gene are SGHNT and YENEEA. When sampled, the donors appeared nominally healthy, though they likely had unrecorded immune exposures. V usage is TRBV11-3 and J usage is TRBJ2-5; 8 nucleotides match TRBD2. The J call may not be correct, given that the DNA end is closer to TRBJ2-7. What was sequenced was PBMCs. The TCR was taken from a woman between 40 and 50 years old in good health and CMV-seropositive. Here the CDR3 reads CASSRGGGTGGDEQYF. The CDR3 DNA reads TGTGCCAGCAGCCGAGGCGGGGGGACCGGGGGGGACGAGCAGTACTTC.